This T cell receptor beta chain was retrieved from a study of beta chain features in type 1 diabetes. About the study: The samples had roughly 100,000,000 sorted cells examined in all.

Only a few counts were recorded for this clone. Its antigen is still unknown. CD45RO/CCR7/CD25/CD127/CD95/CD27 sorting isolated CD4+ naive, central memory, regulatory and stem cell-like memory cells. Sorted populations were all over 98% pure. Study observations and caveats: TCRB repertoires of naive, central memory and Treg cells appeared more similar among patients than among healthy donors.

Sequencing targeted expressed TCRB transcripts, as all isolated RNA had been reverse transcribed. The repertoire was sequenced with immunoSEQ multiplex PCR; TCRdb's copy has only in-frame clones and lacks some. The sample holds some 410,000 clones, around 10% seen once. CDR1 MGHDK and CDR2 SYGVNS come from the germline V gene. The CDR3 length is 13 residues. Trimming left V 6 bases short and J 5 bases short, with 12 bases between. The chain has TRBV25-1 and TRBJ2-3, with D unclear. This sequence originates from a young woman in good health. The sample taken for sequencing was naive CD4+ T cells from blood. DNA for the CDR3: TGTGCCAGCAGCTCGTCGGGTCTAGATACGCAGTATTTT. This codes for CASSSSGLDTQYF.